This T cell receptor (beta chain) was identified during a study of T-cell memory formation after mild COVID-19. For the study at large: Largely, TCR clusters stayed within a single donor. The study's findings and limits: The appearance of some responding clones in pre-infection memory suggested that cross-reactive memory joined.

Concerning this clonotype: Its antigen is as yet unknown.

TCRdb re-called the 5' RACE reads through MiXCR, storing one row per CDR3 protein. Of a few hundred thousand distinct CDR3 sequences listed, about 21% are singletons. V lost 0 bases and J 5 bases, leaving 17 bases between the germline ends. The CDR3 is 16 residues long. Per germline, CDR1 SGHAT and CDR2 FQDESV (reference sequence). The gene calls are TRBV11-1 and TRBJ2-7, with a weak D call TRBD2 (5 bases). The source is an adult woman who had mild COVID-19 (a few samples of this study predate the infection). Cell type and time point are not known. What was sequenced was PBMCs or a T cell subset sorted from them (not recorded which). CDR3 amino acids: CASSLAGRDLRDEQYF. CDR3 DNA: TGTGCCAGCAGCTTAGCTGGCCGGGATTTAAGGGACGAGCAGTACTTC.